The 3 T cell receptor beta chains listed next were all sequenced from one sample in a study of shared clonotypes between healthy human individuals. The method was immunoSEQ multiplex PCR; TCRdb's version includes in-frame clones alone and lacks a portion of them. The data show roughly 650,000 clones, with approximately 97% seen just once and roughly 0.055% held by the top ten. Material for sequencing was naive CD4+ T cells sorted from blood. Subset of the sample: CD45RA+ positively selected. These receptors were collected from a woman in her thirties in good health.

This chain links TRBV7-8 with TRBJ1-6, with TRBD1 as a possible D gene (5 bases). Trimming left V 1 base short and J 9 bases short, with 16 bases between. Germline V CDR1 and CDR2: SGHVS, FQNEAQ. The CDR3 loop spans 16 amino acids. CDR3 DNA sequence: TGTGCCAGCAGCTTAGATTTCGGGCAGGGTGGTTCACCCCTCCACTTT. As protein: CASSLDFGQGGSPLHF.

The V gene is TRBV18, the J gene TRBJ2-7; the D gene is possibly TRBD1 (6 bases). The CDR3 sequence is 13 residues long. Per germline, CDR1 KGHSH and CDR2 LQKENI. Trimming left V 3 bases short and J 2 bases short, with 8 bases between. The CDR3 protein is CASSPDRTYEQYF. In nucleotides, the CDR3 is TGTGCCAGCTCACCCGACAGGACCTACGAGCAGTACTTC.

This rearrangement joins TRBV7-6 to TRBJ2-5; D remains unclear. Germline CDR1 is SGHVS and CDR2 is FNYEAQ. V gave up 1 base and J gave up 3 bases, with 6 bases separating them. The length of the CDR3 is 13 residues. The CDR3 DNA reads TGTGCCAGCAGCTTAGGGGCGAAAGAGACCCAGTACTTC. Protein sequence: CASSLGAKETQYF.